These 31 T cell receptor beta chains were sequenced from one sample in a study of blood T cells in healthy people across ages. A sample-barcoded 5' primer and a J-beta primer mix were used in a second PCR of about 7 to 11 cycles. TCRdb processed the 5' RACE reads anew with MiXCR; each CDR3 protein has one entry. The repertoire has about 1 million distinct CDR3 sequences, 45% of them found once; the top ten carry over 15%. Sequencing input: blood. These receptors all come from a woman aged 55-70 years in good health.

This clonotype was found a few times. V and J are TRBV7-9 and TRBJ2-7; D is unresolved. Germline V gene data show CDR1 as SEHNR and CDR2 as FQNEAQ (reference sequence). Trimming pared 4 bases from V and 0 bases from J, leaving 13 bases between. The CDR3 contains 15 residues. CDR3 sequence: CASSSIESSSYEQYF. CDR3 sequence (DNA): TGTGCCAGCAGCTCGATCGAATCTAGCTCCTACGAGCAGTACTTC. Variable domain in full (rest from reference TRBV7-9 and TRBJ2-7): DTGVSQNPRHKITKRGQNVTFRCDPISEHNRLYWYRQTLGQGPEFLTYFQNEAQLEKSRLLSDRFSAERPKGSFSTLEIQRTEQGDSAMYLCASSSIESSSYEQYFGPGTRLTVT.

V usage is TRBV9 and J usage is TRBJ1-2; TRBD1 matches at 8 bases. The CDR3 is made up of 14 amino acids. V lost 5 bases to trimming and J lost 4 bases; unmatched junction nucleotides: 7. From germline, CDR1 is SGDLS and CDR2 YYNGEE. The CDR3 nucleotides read TGTGCCAGCAGGAGGGACAGGAAAAGCTATGGCTACACCTTC. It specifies CASRRDRKSYGYTF.

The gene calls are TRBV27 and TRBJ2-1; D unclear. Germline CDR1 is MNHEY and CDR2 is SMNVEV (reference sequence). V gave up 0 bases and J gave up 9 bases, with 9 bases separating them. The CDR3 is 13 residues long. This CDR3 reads CASSLSRRGEQFF. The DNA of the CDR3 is TGTGCCAGCAGTTTATCGAGACGTGGTGAGCAGTTCTTC.

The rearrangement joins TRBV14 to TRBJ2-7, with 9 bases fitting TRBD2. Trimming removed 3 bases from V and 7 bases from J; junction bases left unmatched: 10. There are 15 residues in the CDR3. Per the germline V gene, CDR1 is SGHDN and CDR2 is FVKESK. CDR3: CASSHSGRRGNEQYF. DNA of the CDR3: TGTGCCAGCAGCCATAGCGGGAGAAGGGGCAATGAGCAGTACTTC.

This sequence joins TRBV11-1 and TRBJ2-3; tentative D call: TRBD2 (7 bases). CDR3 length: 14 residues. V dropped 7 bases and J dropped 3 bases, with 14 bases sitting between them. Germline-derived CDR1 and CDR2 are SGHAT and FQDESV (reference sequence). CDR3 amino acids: CASNWRGQTDTQYF. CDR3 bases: TGTGCCAGCAACTGGCGGGGGCAAACAGATACGCAGTATTTT.

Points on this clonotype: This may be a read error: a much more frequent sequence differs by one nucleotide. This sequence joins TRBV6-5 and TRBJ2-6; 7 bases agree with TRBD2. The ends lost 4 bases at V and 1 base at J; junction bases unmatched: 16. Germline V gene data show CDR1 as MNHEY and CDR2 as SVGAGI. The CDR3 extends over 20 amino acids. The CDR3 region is CASSCSIPGRAPSGANVLTF. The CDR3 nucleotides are TGTGCCAGCAGTTGCTCGATCCCAGGGAGGGCCCCGTCTGGGGCCAACGTCCTGACTTTC.

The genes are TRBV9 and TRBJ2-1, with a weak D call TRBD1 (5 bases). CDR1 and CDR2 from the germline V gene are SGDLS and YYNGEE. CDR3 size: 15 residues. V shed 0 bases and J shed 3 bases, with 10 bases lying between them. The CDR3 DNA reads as TGTGCCAGCAGCGTAGGCTCCAGGGACTACAATGAGCAGTTCTTC. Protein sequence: CASSVGSRDYNEQFF.

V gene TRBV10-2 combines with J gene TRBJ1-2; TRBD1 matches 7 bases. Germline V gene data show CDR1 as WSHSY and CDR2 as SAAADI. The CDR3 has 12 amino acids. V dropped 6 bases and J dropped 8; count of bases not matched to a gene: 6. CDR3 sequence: CASRETGMGYTF. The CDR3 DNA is TGCGCCAGCAGAGAGACAGGGATGGGCTACACCTTC.

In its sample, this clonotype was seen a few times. The CDR3 loop reads CASSTPGGTGELFF. As DNA, the CDR3 is TGCGCCAGCTCGACCCCGGGGGGAACCGGGGAGCTGTTTTTT. The rearrangement links TRBV5-1 to TRBJ2-2; 7 nucleotides agree with TRBD2. Germline lookup yields CDR1 SGHRS and CDR2 YFSETQ. The CDR3 sequence is 14 residues long. V gave up 7 bases and J gave up 5 bases; unmatched junction bases: 8. The whole variable domain, filled in from reference TRBV5-1 and TRBJ2-2, reads KAGVTQTPRYLIKTRGQQVTLSCSPISGHRSVSWYQQTPGQGLQFLFEYFSETQRNKGNFPGRFSGRQFSNSRSEMNVSTLELGDSALYLCASSTPGGTGELFFGEGSRLTVL.

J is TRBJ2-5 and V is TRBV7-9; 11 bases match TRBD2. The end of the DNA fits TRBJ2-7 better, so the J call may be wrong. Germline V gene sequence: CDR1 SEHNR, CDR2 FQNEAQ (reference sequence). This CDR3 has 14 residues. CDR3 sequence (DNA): TGTGCCAGCAGCCCTAGCGGGAGGAAGGACGAGCAGTACTTC. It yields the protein CASSPSGRKDEQYF.

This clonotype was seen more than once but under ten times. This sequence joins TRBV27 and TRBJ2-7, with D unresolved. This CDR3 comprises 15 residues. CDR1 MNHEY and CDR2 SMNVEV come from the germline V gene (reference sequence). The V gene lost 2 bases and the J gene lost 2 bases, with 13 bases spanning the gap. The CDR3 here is CASSLGFKGTYEQYF. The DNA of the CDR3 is TGTGCCAGCAGTTTAGGGTTTAAGGGTACCTACGAGCAGTACTTC.

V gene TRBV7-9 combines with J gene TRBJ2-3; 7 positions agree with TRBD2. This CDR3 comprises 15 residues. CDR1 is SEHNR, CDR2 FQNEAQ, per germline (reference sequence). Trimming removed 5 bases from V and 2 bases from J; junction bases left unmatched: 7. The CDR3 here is CASSPRGVPTDTQYF. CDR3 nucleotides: TGTGCCAGCAGCCCCCGGGGGGTCCCCACAGATACGCAGTATTTT.

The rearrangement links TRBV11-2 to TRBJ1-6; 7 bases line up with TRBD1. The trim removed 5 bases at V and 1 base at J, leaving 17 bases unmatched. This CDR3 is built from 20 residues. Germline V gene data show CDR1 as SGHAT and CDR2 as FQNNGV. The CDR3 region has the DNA TGTGCCAGCAGCCTCACTTCGGAACAGGGGATTAGGTCCTATAATTCACCCCTCCACTTT. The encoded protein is CASSLTSEQGIRSYNSPLHF.

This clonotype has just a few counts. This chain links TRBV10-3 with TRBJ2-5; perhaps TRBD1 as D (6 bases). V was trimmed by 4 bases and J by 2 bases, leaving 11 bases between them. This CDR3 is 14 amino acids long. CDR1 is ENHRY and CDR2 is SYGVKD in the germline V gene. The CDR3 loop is CAISGTAVQETQYF. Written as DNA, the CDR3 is TGTGCCATCAGTGGGACAGCTGTACAAGAGACCCAGTACTTC.

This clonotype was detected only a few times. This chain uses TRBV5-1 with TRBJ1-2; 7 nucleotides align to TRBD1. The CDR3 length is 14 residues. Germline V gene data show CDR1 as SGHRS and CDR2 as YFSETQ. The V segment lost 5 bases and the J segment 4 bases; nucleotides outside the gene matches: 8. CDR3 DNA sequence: TGCGCCAGCAGATCGGGACAGTCCTTCTATGGCTACACCTTC. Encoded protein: CASRSGQSFYGYTF.

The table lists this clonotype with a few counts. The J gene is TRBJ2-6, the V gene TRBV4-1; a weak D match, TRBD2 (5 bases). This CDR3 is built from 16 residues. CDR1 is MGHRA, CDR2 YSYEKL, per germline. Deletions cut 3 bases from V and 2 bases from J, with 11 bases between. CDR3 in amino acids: CASSQKAVAGANVLTF. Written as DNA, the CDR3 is TGCGCCAGCAGCCAGAAAGCGGTTGCTGGGGCCAACGTCCTGACTTTC.

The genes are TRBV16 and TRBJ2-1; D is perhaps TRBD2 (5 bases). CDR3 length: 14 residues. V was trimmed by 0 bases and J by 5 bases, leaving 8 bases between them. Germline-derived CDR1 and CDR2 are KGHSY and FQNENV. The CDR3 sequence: CASSQSNGDNEQFF. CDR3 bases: TGTGCCAGCAGCCAATCTAACGGGGACAATGAGCAGTTCTTC. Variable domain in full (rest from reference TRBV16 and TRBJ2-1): GEEVAQTPKHLVRGEGQKAKLYCAPIKGHSYVFWYQQVLKNEFKFLISFQNENVFDETGMPKERFSAKCLPNSPCSLEIQATKLEDSAVYFCASSQSNGDNEQFFGPGTRLTVL.

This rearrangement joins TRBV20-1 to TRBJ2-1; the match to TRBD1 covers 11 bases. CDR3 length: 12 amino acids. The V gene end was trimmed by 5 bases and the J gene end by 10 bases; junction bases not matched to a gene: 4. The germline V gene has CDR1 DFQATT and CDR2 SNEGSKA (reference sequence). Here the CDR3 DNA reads TGCAGTGCTCAGGGACAGGGGGACGAGCAGTTCTTC. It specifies CSAQGQGDEQFF.

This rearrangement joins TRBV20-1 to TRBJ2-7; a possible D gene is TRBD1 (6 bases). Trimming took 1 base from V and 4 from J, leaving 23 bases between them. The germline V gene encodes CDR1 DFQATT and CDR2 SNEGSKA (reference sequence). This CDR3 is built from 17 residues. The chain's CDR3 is CSARGGPRTVVNYEQYF. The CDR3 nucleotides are TGCAGTGCTAGAGGGGGGCCTCGGACAGTGGTCAATTACGAGCAGTACTTC.

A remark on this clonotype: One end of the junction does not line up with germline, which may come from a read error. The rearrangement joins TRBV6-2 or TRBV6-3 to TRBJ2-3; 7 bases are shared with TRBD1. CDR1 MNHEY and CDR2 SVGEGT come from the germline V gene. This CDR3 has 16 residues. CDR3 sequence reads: CANSSRDSKGMDTQYF. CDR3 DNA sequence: TGTGCCAACAGTTCCCGGGACAGCAAAGGGATGGATACGCAGTATTTT.

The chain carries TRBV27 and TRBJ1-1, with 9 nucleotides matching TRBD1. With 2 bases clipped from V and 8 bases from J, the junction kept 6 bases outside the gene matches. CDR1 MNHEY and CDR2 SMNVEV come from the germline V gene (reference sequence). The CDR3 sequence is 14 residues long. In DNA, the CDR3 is TGTGCCAGCAGTTTACAACAGGGGGCATTCGAAGCTTTCTTT. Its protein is CASSLQQGAFEAFF.

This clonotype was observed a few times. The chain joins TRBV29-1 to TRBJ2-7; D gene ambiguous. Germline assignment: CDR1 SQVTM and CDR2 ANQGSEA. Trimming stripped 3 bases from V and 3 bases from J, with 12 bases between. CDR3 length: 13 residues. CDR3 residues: CSVDAGLNYEQYF. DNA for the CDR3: TGCAGCGTTGACGCCGGTTTAAACTACGAGCAGTACTTC.

The DNA for the CDR3 is TGCAGCGTTGAAGGTGCCGGAAATGAGCAGTTCTTC. Translating it yields CSVEGAGNEQFF. The gene calls are TRBV29-1 and TRBJ2-1; D ambiguous. The V gene lost 1 base and the J gene lost 7 bases, with 8 bases spanning the gap. Germline assignment: CDR1 SQVTM and CDR2 ANQGSEA. The CDR3 is made up of 12 amino acids.

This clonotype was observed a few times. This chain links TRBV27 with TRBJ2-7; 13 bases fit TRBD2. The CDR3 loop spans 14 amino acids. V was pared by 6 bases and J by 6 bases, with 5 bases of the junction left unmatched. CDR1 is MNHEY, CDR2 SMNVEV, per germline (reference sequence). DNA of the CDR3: TGTGCCAGCAGCCCGGGACTAGCGGGACTCGAGCAGTACTTC. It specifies CASSPGLAGLEQYF.

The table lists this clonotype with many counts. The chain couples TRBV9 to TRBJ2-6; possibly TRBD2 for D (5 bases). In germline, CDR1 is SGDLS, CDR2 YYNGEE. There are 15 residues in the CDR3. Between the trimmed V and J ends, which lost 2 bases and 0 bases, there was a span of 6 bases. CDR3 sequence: CASSVAGSGANVLTF. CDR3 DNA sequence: TGTGCCAGCAGCGTTGCGGGCTCTGGGGCCAACGTCCTGACTTTC. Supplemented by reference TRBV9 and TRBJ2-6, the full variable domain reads DSGVTQTPKHLITATGQRVTLRCSPRSGDLSVYWYQQSLDQGLQFLIQYYNGEERAKGNILERFSAQQFPDLHSELNLSSLELGDSALYFCASSVAGSGANVLTFGAGSRLTVL.

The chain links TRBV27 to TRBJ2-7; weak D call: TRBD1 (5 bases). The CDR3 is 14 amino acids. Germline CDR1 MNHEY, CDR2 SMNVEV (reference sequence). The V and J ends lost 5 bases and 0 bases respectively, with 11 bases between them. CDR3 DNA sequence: TGTGCCAGCAGTACGCCCAGGGCCTCCTACGAGCAGTACTTC. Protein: CASSTPRASYEQYF.

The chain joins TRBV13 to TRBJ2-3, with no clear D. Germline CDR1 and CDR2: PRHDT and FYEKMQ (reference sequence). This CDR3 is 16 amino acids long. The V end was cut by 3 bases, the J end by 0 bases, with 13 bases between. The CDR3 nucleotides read TGTGCCAGCAGCTTTAGGCCGAGATCTAGCACAGATACGCAGTATTTT. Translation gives CASSFRPRSSTDTQYF.

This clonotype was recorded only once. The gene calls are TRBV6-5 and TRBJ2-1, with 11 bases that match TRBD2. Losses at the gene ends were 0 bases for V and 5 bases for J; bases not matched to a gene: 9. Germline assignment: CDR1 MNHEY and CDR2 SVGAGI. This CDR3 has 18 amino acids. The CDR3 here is CASSYSGLTSGKHNEQFF. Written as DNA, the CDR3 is TGTGCCAGCAGTTACTCGGGCCTGACTAGCGGGAAGCACAATGAGCAGTTCTTC.

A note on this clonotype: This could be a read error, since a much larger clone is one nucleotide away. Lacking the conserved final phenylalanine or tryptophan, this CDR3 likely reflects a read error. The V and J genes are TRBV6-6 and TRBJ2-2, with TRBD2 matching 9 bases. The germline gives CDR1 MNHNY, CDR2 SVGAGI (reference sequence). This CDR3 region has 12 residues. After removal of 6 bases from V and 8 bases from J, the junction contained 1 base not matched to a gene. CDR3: CASRGLAGELFL. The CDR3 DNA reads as TGTGCCAGCAGAGGACTAGCGGGGGAGCTGTTTTTA.

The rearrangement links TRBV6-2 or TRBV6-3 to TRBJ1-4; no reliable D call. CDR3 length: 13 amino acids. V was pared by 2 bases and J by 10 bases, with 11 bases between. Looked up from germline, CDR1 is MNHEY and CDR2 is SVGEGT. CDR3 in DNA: TGTGCCAGCAGTTACGATCCCAGTGGAAAACTGTTTTTT. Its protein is CASSYDPSGKLFF.

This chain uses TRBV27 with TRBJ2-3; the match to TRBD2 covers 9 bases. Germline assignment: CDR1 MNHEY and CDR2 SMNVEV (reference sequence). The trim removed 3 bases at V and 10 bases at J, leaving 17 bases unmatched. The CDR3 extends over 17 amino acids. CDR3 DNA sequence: TGTGCCAGCAGTTTGGGAATAGCGGGAGCTACCTCCGGAGCGCAGTATTTT. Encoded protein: CASSLGIAGATSGAQYF.